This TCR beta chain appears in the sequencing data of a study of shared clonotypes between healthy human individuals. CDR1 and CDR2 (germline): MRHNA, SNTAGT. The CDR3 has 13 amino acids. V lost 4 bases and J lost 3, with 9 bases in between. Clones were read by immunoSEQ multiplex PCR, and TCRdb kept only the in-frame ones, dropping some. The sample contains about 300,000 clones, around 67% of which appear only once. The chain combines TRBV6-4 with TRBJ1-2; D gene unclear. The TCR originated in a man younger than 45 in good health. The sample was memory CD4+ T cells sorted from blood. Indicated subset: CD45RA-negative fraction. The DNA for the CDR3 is TGTGCCAGCAGTGCCTCCCGGGACTATGGCTACACCTTC. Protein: CASSASRDYGYTF.